This T cell receptor (beta chain) was profiled in a study of T cell responses to AZD1222 COVID-19 vaccine. The method was immunoSEQ multiplex PCR; TCRdb's version includes in-frame clones alone and lacks a portion of them. The sample records around 100,000 clones, more than 85% being singletons. V was clipped by 0 bases and J by 4 bases; unmatched bases: 2. The CDR3 spans 15 residues. Germline CDR1 and CDR2: SGDLS and YYNGEE. The origin of this receptor is an adult in good health. The sequences come from peripheral blood, collected on day 0 of AZD1222 vaccination. The V gene is TRBV9, the J gene TRBJ2-2; TRBD2 matches at 8 bases. This chain's CDR3 is CASSVAGGGTGELFF. As DNA, the CDR3 is TGTGCCAGCAGCGTAGCGGGAGGGGGCACCGGGGAGCTGTTTTTT.